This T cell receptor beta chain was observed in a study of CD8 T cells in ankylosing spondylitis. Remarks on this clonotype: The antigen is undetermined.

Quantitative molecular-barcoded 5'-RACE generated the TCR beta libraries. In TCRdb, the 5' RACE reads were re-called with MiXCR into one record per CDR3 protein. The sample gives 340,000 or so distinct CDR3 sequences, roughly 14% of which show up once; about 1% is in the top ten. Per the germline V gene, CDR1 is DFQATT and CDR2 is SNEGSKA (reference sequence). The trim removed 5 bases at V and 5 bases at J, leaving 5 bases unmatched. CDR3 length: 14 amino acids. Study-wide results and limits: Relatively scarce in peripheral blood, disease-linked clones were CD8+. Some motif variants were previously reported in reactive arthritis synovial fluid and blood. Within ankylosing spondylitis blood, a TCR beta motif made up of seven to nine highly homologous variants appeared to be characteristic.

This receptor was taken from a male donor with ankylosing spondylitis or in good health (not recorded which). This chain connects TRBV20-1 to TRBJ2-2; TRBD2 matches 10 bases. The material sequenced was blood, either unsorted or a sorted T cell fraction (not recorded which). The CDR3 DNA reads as TGCAGTGCTTTAGCGGGAGGACGGACCGGGGAGCTGTTTTTT. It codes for CSALAGGRTGELFF.